The rows below give T cell receptor beta chains drawn from one sample of a study of T cell changes during pregnancy in multiple sclerosis. Produced via immunoSEQ multiplex PCR; TCRdb's table is partial and in-frame only. The sample yields 40,000 to 50,000 clones, roughly 87% seen once. The sequenced sample was CD4+ T cells from peripheral blood mononuclear cells, obtained in the first trimester of pregnancy. The receptors here all came from a female donor with multiple sclerosis, enrolled in a pregnancy study. Each CDR3 is given without its conserved first and last residue. Fields, in order: V gene, J gene, clone size, CDR3 protein. Rows give clone size only sometimes, using once, few, many, or a class for an expanded clone.

>TRBV6-6|TRBJ1-5|few
ASSYSRTDQPQH
>TRBV7-3|TRBJ2-5|-
ASSPGLAGGTKETQY
>TRBV11-2|TRBJ1-1|once
ASSLDFVGLPGYANTEAF
>TRBV28|TRBJ2-7|-
ASSSRSPGDYEQY
>TRBV27|TRBJ2-1|-
ASSGRLGGSPTGVNEQF
>TRBV27|TRBJ2-7|-
ASSRSAGVYEQY
>TRBV28|TRBJ1-6|once
ASSLRLGRNSPLH
>TRBV30|TRBJ2-7|once
AWSIPPGVAGGHEQY
>TRBV5-1|TRBJ2-5|-
ASSLAGGYQETQY
>TRBV5-1|TRBJ2-3|-
ASSLGSSGKDTQY
>TRBV5-1|TRBJ2-1|-
ASRPDYNEQF
>TRBV7-9|TRBJ2-3|-
ASSHGSVTQY
>TRBV10-2|TRBJ1-1|-
ASSEPPRLPNTEAF
>TRBV15|TRBJ1-2|-
ATSRDRGSMGYT
>TRBV6-4|TRBJ2-3|-
ASRPRQGASDTQY
>TRBV18|TRBJ2-7|-
ASSPPTGAPVSYEQY
>TRBV18|TRBJ2-5|-
ASSPPLFQGPETQY
>TRBV10-1|TRBJ2-7|-
ASVLAGGPVEQY
>TRBV7-3|TRBJ2-1|-
ASSLDLNNEQF
>TRBV5-1|TRBJ2-3|once
ASSLARSITDTQY
>TRBV6-5|TRBJ2-1|-
ASSSTSGSYNEQF
>TRBV27|TRBJ1-5|-
ASSLIGTGASNQPQH
>TRBV7-3|TRBJ2-1|few
ASSFGAGGYNEQF
>TRBV5-1|TRBJ2-5|-
ASSLEETQY
>TRBV5-8|TRBJ2-7|-
ASSYDRAVHEQY
>TRBV6-5|TRBJ1-6|-
AMKQGKNSPLH
>TRBV27|TRBJ1-1|-
ASSLGQENTEAF
>TRBV30|TRBJ2-1|-
AWSVRAGGYNEQF
>TRBV6-1|TRBJ2-7|-
ASTGTSGTEQY
>TRBV7-7|TRBJ2-1|-
ASSKDRESDEQF
>TRBV5-1|TRBJ2-3|-
ASSLLGLAGARTDTQY
>TRBV23-1|TRBJ2-2|-
ASRRQGALPGELF
>TRBV6-5|TRBJ2-7|-
ASAKRGLVYEQY
>TRBV5-8|TRBJ2-5|-
ASSLQEGETQY
>TRBV19|TRBJ1-1|-
ASTSLWGADTEAF
>TRBV29-1|TRBJ1-2|-
SVKTGGNYGYT
>TRBV29-1|TRBJ2-3|-
SVNRGRRTDTQY
>TRBV7-9|TRBJ2-7|-
ASSHEGGYEQY
>TRBV5-4|TRBJ1-2|-
ASSLDRNYGYT
>TRBV6-1|TRBJ2-7|medium-sized
ASSGGLPSSYEQY
>TRBV6-1|TRBJ2-5|-
ASRQVQETQY
>TRBV11-2|TRBJ1-2|-
ASSLGEGLGGYT
>TRBV5-6|TRBJ2-7|-
ASSKGLAGPSYEQY
>TRBV6-1|TRBJ2-7|once
ASTRHGGGYEQY
>TRBV2|TRBJ2-5|-
ASRPRGGRQETQY
>TRBV2|TRBJ1-3|-
ASSEARQLSGNTIY
>TRBV5-1|TRBJ2-2|-
ASSLSGNTGELF
>TRBV9|TRBJ1-1|few
ASSVDAGTEAF
>TRBV6-1|TRBJ2-5|-
ASSEVKGQETQY
>TRBV7-2|TRBJ2-2|-
ASSFGGRGFGAGELF
>TRBV7-9|TRBJ1-4|-
ASSFGRGQEKLF
>TRBV6-5|TRBJ1-1|-
ASSRRGRLTEAF
>TRBV9|TRBJ2-7|-
ASSVGSTFYEQY
>TRBV4-1|TRBJ2-7|-
ASSQTRSGNYYEQY
>TRBV29-1|TRBJ1-1|few
SVERDLMNTEAF
>TRBV5-1|TRBJ2-1|-
ASSLGQGTKKF
>TRBV11-2|TRBJ2-1|-
ASSLNPDQGLYNEQF
>TRBV19|TRBJ1-4|-
ASSTTGTGDEKLF
>TRBV30|TRBJ1-5|few
AWQQGTKEPQH
>TRBV6-6|TRBJ2-7|-
ASSPGSGSSYEQY